The 5 T cell receptor beta chains presented below share a single source sample, sequenced in a study of monozygotic twins with inflammatory bowel disease. TCRdb reanalyzed the 5' RACE reads and collapses them to one entry per CDR3 protein, without DNA. Reported are roughly 120,000 distinct CDR3 sequences; the ten largest clones contain roughly 12%. Sequencing was performed on blood. These receptors were taken from a human donor with ulcerative colitis or Crohn's disease, or a healthy co-twin of an affected twin (not recorded which).

The chain joins TRBV19 to TRBJ1-1. Per the germline V gene, CDR1 is LNHDA and CDR2 is SQIVND (reference sequence). The CDR3 length is 14 residues. The CDR3 loop reads CASSIAREDTEAFF.

The chain is built from TRBV20-1 and TRBJ2-1; TCRdb outputs TRBD2, but without DNA this stays unchecked. CDR1 DFQATT and CDR2 SNEGSKA come from the germline V gene (reference sequence). The CDR3 is 15 residues long. CDR3 in amino acids: CSARTRGVHYNEQFF.

CDR3 loop: CASSSRGEGTEAFF. This chain links TRBV6-6 with TRBJ1-1; the D gene TCRdb calls, TRBD1, cannot be checked with no DNA. Germline V gives CDR1 MNHNY, CDR2 SVGAGI (reference sequence). The CDR3 covers 14 residues.

The chain has TRBV11-2 and TRBJ2-1. CDR1 is SGHAT and CDR2 is FQNNGV in the germline V gene. CDR3 size: 15 residues. CDR3 residues: CASSLLRDSLNEQFF.

The rearrangement joins TRBV20-1 to TRBJ2-1; TCRdb's assignment of TRBD1 cannot be checked, as there is no DNA. There are 14 residues in the CDR3. Looked up from germline, CDR1 is DFQATT and CDR2 is SNEGSKA (reference sequence). The CDR3 loop is CSARDPRTGSEQFF.